Listed below are T cell receptor beta chains from one sample, sequenced in a study of T cell changes during pregnancy in multiple sclerosis. Clones were read by immunoSEQ multiplex PCR, and TCRdb kept only the in-frame ones, dropping some. The profile shows about 84,000 clones, around 94% of them singletons. Sequenced material: peripheral blood, taken in the second trimester of pregnancy. Source of these receptors: a female donor in good health, enrolled as a control in a pregnancy study. The CDR3 runs from the conserved cysteine through the conserved F or W. A D gene is named only where the DNA matches it firmly. Clone size is given for some rows only: seen once, a few or many times, or a class if the clone is expanded.

V: TRBV27
D: TRBD2
size: NA
J: TRBJ2-7
DNA: TGTGCCAGCAGTTTAGGACTAGCGGGAGGCGAGCAGTACTTC
CDR3: CASSLGLAGGEQYF

V: TRBV27
D: NA
size: once
J: TRBJ1-3
DNA: TGTGCCAGCAGGAAGGGGCCTCCCTCTGGAAACACCATATATTTT
CDR3: CASRKGPPSGNTIYF

V: TRBV27
D: NA
size: NA
J: TRBJ2-3
DNA: TGTGCCAGCAGTCTCCCCCCCCACGGTCGTGATACGCAGTATTTT
CDR3: CASSLPPHGRDTQYF

V: TRBV5-4
D: NA
size: NA
J: TRBJ2-5
DNA: TGTGCCAGCAGCCCCGGTGGGGACTACCAAGAGACCCAGTACTTC
CDR3: CASSPGGDYQETQYF

V: TRBV5-1
D: TRBD2
size: NA
J: TRBJ2-3
DNA: TGCGCCAGCAGCCTCCGTGGGACTAGCGGGAGAACAGATACGCAGTATTTT
CDR3: CASSLRGTSGRTDTQYF

V: TRBV20-1
D: NA
size: NA
J: TRBJ1-2
DNA: TGCAGTGCTAGAGTAGGGGATGGCTACACCTTC
CDR3: CSARVGDGYTF

V: TRBV6-5
D: NA
size: NA
J: TRBJ1-1
DNA: TGTGCCAGCAGTTACTTCCGGACTGTGAACACTGAAGCTTTCTTT
CDR3: CASSYFRTVNTEAFF

V: TRBV28
D: NA
size: NA
J: TRBJ2-3
DNA: TGTGCCAGCAGTTCGACAGATACGCAGTATTTT
CDR3: CASSSTDTQYF

V: TRBV28
D: NA
size: once
J: TRBJ1-2
DNA: TGTGCCAGCAGGGACAGTTATGCCGCCTATGGCTACACCTTC
CDR3: CASRDSYAAYGYTF

V: TRBV5-6
D: NA
size: few
J: TRBJ1-1
DNA: TGTGCCAGCTCCTCGGGAATCAACACTGAAGCTTTCTTT
CDR3: CASSSGINTEAFF

V: TRBV5-1
D: NA
size: NA
J: TRBJ1-4
DNA: TGCGCCAGCAGCTTGGCCGGCGGCAGGGGAACCAAAGCAACTAATGAAAAACTGTTTTTT
CDR3: CASSLAGGRGTKATNEKLFF

V: TRBV27
D: TRBD2
size: NA
J: TRBJ2-1
DNA: TGTGCCAGCAGTTTAGTTAGCGGGAGGGCTCCACCCCATGAGCAGTTCTTC
CDR3: CASSLVSGRAPPHEQFF

V: TRBV4-1
D: NA
size: NA
J: TRBJ1-1
DNA: TGCGCCAGCAGCCAAGTAGGGGTTGGTAACACTGAAGCTTTCTTT
CDR3: CASSQVGVGNTEAFF

V: TRBV2
D: NA
size: NA
J: TRBJ2-7
DNA: TGTGCCAGCAGTGTTATCGGGGGACAGATTTACGAGCAGTACTTC
CDR3: CASSVIGGQIYEQYF

V: TRBV7-9
D: TRBD1
size: NA
J: TRBJ2-2
DNA: TGTGCCAGCAGCCCCGCGACAGGGACGAACACCGGGGAGCTGTTTTTT
CDR3: CASSPATGTNTGELFF

V: TRBV6-1
D: NA
size: NA
J: TRBJ1-1
DNA: TGTGCCAGCAGCATAGAAGGAGGCACTGAAGCTTTCTTT
CDR3: CASSIEGGTEAFF

V: TRBV10-3
D: TRBD1
size: NA
J: TRBJ1-3
DNA: TGTGCCATCAGTGAGTCCCCAGCGGGACAGGGACGGAACACCATATATTTT
CDR3: CAISESPAGQGRNTIYF

V: TRBV4-2
D: TRBD2
size: NA
J: TRBJ2-3
DNA: TGTGCCAGCAGCCAAGAAAGGACTTTTCGGCTAGCGGGAGCACTCGGCACAGATACGCAGTATTTT
CDR3: CASSQERTFRLAGALGTDTQYF

V: TRBV19
D: TRBD1
size: NA
J: TRBJ1-5
DNA: TGTGCCAGTAGTCCCCGGACAGGGGTCAATCAGCCCCAGCATTTT
CDR3: CASSPRTGVNQPQHF

V: TRBV15
D: NA
size: NA
J: TRBJ1-3
DNA: TGTGCCACCAGCAGAGGAAATAGGAGGGAAGGGAGGTACTCTGGAAACACCATATATTTT
CDR3: CATSRGNRREGRYSGNTIYF

V: TRBV14
D: NA
size: NA
J: TRBJ2-3
DNA: TGTGCCAGCAGCCAACGGCGGGGACAGCCGAAACCCACAGATACGCAGTATTTT
CDR3: CASSQRRGQPKPTDTQYF

V: TRBV28
D: TRBD1
size: few
J: TRBJ1-3
DNA: TGTGCCAGCAGTTTATACCGGACAGGAAACTCTGGAAACACCATATATTTT
CDR3: CASSLYRTGNSGNTIYF

V: TRBV27
D: TRBD1
size: NA
J: TRBJ1-1
DNA: TGTGCCAGCTCAAATCGGCCCCCCGACAGGGAGTTGAACACTGAAGCTTTCTTT
CDR3: CASSNRPPDRELNTEAFF

V: TRBV27
D: TRBD1
size: NA
J: TRBJ2-7
DNA: TGTGCCAGCAGTTTGCACAGGGGGCCCTACGAGCAGTACTTC
CDR3: CASSLHRGPYEQYF